This TCR beta chain derives from a study of blood T cell repertoires in COVID-19. For the study at large: Italy, Spain and the United States were the sources of the convalescent and acute COVID-19 samples. From T cells, B-cell-depleted T cells, or PBMCs came the material, which was cDNA or gDNA.

Cohorts were assigned according to the clinical history that participants reported. Original handling: The authors estimated nucleated cell counts from reference gene primer amplification. Sequencing was performed with immunoSEQ multiplex PCR; in TCRdb, only in-frame clones are kept and a portion is missing. V and J calls and clone size follow that table, whereas D and trimming were derived from the DNA. This repertoire shows 290,000 or so clones, roughly 80% found once; its top ten account for over 4%. CDR3 size: 15 residues. The V gene end was trimmed by 5 bases and the J gene end by 2 bases; junction bases not matched to a gene: 6. Germline V CDR1 and CDR2: SGHRS, YFSETQ.

The source of this sequence is a man aged 35 to 55 who had been exposed to COVID-19. The chain has TRBV5-1 and TRBJ2-5; 10 bases fit TRBD2. The material sequenced was PBMCs or T cells enriched from blood (not recorded which). The CDR3 DNA is TGCGCCAGCAGGAGCGGGAGGGGTCCTCAAGAGACCCAGTACTTC. Protein sequence: CASRSGRGPQETQYF.